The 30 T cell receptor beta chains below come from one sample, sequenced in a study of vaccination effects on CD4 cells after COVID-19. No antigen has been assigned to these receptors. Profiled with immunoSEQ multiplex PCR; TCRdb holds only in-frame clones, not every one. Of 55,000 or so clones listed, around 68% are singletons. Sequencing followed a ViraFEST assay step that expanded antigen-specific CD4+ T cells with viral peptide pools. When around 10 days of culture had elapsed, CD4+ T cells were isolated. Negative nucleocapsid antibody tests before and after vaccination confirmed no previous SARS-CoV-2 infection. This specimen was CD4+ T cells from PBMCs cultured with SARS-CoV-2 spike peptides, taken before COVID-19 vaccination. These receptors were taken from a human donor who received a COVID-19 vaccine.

Written as DNA, the CDR3 is TGTGCCACCAGCAGCGGGGACAGGGCTTCGGAAAAACTGTTTTTT. Translation: CATSSGDRASEKLFF. The chain recombines TRBV15 with TRBJ1-4; 9 nucleotides line up with TRBD1. Germline lookup yields CDR1 LNHNV and CDR2 YYDKDF (reference sequence). This CDR3 is 15 amino acids long. Germline trimming cut 3 bases from V and 8 bases from J; bases unmatched to any gene: 7.

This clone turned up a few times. The CDR3 DNA reads as TGTGCCTGGAGGCGACAGGGTAGGAACACTGAAGCTTTCTTT. The encoded protein is CAWRRQGRNTEAFF. J is TRBJ1-1 and V is TRBV30; 7 bases are a match to TRBD1. V was pared by 3 bases and J by 1 base, with 5 bases of the junction left unmatched. Germline V gene data show CDR1 as GTSNPN and CDR2 as SVGIG (reference sequence). The CDR3 runs to 14 residues.

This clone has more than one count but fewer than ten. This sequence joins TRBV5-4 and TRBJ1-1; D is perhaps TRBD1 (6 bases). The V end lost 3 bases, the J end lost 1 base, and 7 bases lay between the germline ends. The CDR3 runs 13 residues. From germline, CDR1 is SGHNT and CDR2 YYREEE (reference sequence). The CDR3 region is CASSSTGNTEAFF. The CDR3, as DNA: TGTGCCAGCAGCTCGACAGGGAACACTGAAGCTTTCTTT.

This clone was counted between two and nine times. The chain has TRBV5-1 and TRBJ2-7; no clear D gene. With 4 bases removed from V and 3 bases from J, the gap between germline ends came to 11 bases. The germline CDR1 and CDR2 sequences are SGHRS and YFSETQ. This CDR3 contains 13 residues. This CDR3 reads CASSPDGYYEQYF. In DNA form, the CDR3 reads TGCGCCAGCAGCCCGGACGGGTACTACGAGCAGTACTTC.

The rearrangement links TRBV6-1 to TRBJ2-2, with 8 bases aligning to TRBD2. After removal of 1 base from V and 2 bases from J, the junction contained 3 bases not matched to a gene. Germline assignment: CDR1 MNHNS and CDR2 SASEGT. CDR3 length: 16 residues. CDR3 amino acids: CASSEGTSGNTGELFF. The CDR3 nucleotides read TGTGCCAGCAGTGAAGGTACTAGCGGAAACACCGGGGAGCTGTTTTTT.

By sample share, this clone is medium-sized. CDR3 loop: CASSQSDGGGYTF. The DNA for the CDR3 is TGTGCCAGCAGCCAATCGGATGGTGGTGGCTACACCTTC. The chain uses TRBV3-1 (or the pseudogene TRBV3-2) and TRBJ1-2; D uncertain. The CDR3 consists of 13 residues. Per the germline V gene, CDR1 is LGHDT and CDR2 is YNNKEL (reference sequence). Trimming took 2 bases from V and 7 from J, leaving 11 bases between them.

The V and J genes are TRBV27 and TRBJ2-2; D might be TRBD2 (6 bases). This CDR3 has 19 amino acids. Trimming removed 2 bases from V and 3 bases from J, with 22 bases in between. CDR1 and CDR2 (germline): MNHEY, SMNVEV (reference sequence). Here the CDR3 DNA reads TGTGCCAGCAGTTTAGGTTCTAGCGATCCGGAGGTTGACACCGGGGAGCTGTTTTTT. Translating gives CASSLGSSDPEVDTGELFF.

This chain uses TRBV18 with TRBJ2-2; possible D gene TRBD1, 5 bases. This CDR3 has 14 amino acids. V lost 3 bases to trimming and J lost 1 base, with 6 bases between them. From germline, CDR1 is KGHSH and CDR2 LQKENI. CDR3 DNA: TGTGCCAGCTCACCGGGGCAGAACACCGGGGAGCTGTTTTTT. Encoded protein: CASSPGQNTGELFF. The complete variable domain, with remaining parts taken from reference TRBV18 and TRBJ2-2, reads NAGVMQNPRHLVRRRGQEARLRCSPMKGHSHVYWYRQLPEEGLKFMVYLQKENIIDESGMPKERFSAEFPKEGPSILRIQQVVRGDSAAYFCASSPGQNTGELFFGEGSRLTVL.

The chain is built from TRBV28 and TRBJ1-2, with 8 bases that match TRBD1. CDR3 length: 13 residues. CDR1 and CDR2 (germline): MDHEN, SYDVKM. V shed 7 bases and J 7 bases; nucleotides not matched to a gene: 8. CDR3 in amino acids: CASMAGGASGYTF. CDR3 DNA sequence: TGTGCCAGCATGGCAGGGGGCGCTTCTGGCTACACCTTC.

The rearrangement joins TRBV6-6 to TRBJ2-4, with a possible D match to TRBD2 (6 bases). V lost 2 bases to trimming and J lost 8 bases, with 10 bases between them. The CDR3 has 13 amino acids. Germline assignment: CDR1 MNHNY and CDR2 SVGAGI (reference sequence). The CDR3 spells CASSYGGSDIQYF. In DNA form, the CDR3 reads TGTGCCAGCAGTTACGGGGGGTCGGACATTCAGTACTTC.

CDR3: CASTAVRGGTEAFF. As DNA, the CDR3 is TGTGCCAGCACAGCAGTAAGAGGGGGCACTGAAGCTTTCTTT. The rearrangement uses TRBV6-5 and TRBJ1-1, with D possibly matching TRBD1 (6 bases). V was cut by 7 bases and J by 4 bases, with 16 bases left in between. Germline assignment: CDR1 MNHEY and CDR2 SVGAGI. The CDR3 is 14 residues long.

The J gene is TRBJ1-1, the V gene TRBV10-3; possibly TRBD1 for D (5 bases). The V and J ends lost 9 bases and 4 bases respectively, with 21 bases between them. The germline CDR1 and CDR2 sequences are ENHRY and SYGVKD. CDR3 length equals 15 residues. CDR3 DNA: TGTGCCATTTCCCCCGGGGACGAGGGTAGCACTGAAGCTTTCTTT. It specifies CAISPGDEGSTEAFF.

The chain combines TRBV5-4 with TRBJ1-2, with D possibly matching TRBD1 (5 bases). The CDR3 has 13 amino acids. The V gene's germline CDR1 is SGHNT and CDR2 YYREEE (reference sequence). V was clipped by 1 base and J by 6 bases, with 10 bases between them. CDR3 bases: TGTGCCAGCAGCTTGTTGCAGGGCCATGGCTACACCTTC. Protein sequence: CASSLLQGHGYTF.

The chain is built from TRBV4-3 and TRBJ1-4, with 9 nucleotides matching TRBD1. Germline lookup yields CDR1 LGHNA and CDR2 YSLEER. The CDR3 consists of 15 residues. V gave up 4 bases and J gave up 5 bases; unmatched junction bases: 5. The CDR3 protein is CASSLTGTGNEKLFF. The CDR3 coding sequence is TGCGCCAGCAGCCTTACCGGGACAGGGAATGAAAAACTGTTTTTT.

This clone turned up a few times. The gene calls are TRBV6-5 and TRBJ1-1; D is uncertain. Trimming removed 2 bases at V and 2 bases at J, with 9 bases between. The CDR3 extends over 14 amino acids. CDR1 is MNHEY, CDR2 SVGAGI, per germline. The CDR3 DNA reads TGTGCCAGCAGTTACGGGCAATACAACACTGAAGCTTTCTTT. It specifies CASSYGQYNTEAFF.

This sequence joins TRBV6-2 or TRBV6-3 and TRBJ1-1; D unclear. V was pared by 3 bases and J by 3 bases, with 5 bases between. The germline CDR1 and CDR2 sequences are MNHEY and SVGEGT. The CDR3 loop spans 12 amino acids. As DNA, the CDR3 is TGTGCCAGCAGTTATAGTTACACTGAAGCTTTCTTT. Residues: CASSYSYTEAFF.

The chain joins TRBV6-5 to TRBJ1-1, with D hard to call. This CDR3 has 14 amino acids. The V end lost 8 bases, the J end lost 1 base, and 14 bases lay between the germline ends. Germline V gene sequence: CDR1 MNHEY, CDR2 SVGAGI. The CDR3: CASPFPGTNTEAFF. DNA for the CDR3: TGTGCCAGCCCCTTCCCGGGCACGAACACTGAAGCTTTCTTT.

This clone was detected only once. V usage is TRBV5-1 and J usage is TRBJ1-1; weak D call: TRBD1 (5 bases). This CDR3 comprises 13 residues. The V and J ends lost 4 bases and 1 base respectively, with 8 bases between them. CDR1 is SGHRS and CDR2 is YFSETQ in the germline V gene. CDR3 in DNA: TGCGCCAGCAGCCAGGGAGGGAACACTGAAGCTTTCTTT. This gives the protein CASSQGGNTEAFF. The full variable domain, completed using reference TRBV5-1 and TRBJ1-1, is KAGVTQTPRYLIKTRGQQVTLSCSPISGHRSVSWYQQTPGQGLQFLFEYFSETQRNKGNFPGRFSGRQFSNSRSEMNVSTLELGDSALYLCASSQGGNTEAFFGQGTRLTVV.

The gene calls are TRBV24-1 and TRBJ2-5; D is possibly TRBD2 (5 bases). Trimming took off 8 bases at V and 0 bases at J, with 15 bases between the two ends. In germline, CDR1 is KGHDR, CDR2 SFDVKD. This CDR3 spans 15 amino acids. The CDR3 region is CATNYTPGNQETQYF. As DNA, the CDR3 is TGTGCCACCAATTACACCCCGGGAAACCAAGAGACCCAGTACTTC.

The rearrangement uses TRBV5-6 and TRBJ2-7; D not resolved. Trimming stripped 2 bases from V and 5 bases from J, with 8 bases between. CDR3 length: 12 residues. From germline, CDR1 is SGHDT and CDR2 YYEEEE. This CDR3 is CASSFGRNEQYF. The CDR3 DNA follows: TGTGCCAGCAGCTTTGGAAGGAACGAGCAGTACTTC.

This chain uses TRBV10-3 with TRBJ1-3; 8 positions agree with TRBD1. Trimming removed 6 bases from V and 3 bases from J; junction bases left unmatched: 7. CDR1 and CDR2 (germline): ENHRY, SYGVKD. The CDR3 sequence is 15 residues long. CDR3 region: CAISSQTGDGNTIYF. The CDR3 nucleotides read TGTGCCATCAGCTCTCAGACAGGGGATGGAAACACCATATATTTT.

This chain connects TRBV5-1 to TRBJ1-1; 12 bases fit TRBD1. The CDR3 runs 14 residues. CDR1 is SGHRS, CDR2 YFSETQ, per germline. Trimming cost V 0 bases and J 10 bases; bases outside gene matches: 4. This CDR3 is CASSLEGQGAAAFF. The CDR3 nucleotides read TGCGCCAGCAGCTTGGAGGGACAGGGGGCAGCAGCTTTCTTT.

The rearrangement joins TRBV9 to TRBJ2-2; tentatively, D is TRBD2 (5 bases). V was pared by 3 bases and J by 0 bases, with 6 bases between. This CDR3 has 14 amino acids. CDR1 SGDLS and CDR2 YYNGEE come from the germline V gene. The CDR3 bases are TGTGCCAGCAGCGCACTAGCGAACACCGGGGAGCTGTTTTTT. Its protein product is CASSALANTGELFF.

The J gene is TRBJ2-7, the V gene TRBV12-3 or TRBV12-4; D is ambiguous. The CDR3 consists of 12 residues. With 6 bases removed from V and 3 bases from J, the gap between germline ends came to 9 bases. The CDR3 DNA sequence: TGTGCCAGCAGAGAAAAGATCTACGAGCAGTACTTC. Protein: CASREKIYEQYF.

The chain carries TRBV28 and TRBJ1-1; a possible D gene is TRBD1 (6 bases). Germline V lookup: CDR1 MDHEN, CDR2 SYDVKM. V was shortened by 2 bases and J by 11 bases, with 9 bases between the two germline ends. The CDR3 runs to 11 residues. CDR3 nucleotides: TGTGCCAGCAGTTTACGCACAGGGGCTTTCTTT. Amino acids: CASSLRTGAFF. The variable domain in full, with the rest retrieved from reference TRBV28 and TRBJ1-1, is DVKVTQSSRYLVKRTGEKVFLECVQDMDHENMFWYRQDPGLGLRLIYFSYDVKMKEKGDIPEGYSVSREKKERFSLILESASTNQTSMYLCASSLRTGAFFGQGTRLTVV.

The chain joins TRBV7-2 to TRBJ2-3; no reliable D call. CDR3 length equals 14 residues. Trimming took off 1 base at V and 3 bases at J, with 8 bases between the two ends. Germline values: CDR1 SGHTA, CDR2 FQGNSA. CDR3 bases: TGTGCCAGCAGCTTAGTCGCAGCAACAGATACGCAGTATTTT. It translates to CASSLVAATDTQYF.

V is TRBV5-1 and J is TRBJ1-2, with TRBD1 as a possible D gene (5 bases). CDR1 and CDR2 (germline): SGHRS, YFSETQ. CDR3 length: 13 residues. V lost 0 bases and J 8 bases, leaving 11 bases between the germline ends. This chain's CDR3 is CASSLEGILGYTF. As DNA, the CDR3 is TGCGCCAGCAGCTTGGAGGGGATATTGGGCTACACCTTC.

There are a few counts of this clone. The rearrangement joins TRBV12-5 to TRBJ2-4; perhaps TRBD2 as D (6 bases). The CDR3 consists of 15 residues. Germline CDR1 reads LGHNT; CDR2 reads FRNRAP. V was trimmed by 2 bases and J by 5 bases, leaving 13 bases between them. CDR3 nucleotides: TGTGCTAGTGGTTTGTGGGGGGTGGGAGAAAACATTCAGTACTTC. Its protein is CASGLWGVGENIQYF.

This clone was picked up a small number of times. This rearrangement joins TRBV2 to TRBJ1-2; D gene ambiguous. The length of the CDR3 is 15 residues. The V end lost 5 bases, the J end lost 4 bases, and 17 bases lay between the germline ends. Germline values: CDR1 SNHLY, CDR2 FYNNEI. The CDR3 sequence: CASSTGEGGRYGYTF. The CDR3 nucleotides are TGTGCCAGCAGTACCGGAGAGGGCGGGCGCTATGGCTACACCTTC. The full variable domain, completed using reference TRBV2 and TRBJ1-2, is EPEVTQTPSHQVTQMGQEVILRCVPISNHLYFYWYRQILGQKVEFLVSFYNNEISEKSEIFDDQFSVERPDGSNFTLKIRSTKLEDSAMYFCASSTGEGGRYGYTFGSGTRLTVV.

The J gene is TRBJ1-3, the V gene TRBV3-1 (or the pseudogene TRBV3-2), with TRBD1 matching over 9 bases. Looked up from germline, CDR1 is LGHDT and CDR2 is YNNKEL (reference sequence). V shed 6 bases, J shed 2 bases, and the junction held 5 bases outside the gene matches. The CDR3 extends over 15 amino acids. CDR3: CASSQTGGPGNTIYF. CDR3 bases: TGTGCCAGCAGTCAAACAGGGGGCCCTGGAAACACCATATATTTT.